This T cell receptor (beta chain) was recorded in a study of beta chain features in type 1 diabetes. Points from the study as a whole: Shorter TCRB CDR3s, moderately but significantly so, marked every one of the four CD4+ subsets in Type 1 diabetes patients.

Expressed TCRB transcripts got sequenced, as all isolated RNA was reverse transcribed. Sequenced naive, central memory and regulatory T cell samples produced an average of approximately 3.5 million reads. Produced via immunoSEQ multiplex PCR; TCRdb's table is partial and in-frame only. Among 200,000 to 300,000 clones listed, just over 20% were seen once. Purity of each sorted population was above 95%. CDR1 is SGHTA and CDR2 is FQGNSA in the germline V gene. V was cut by 1 base and J by 5 bases, with 5 bases left in between. The CDR3 length is 12 residues. On this clone: Its antigen is unknown. The sample contains more than one DNA sequence encoding this CDR3.

This chain joins TRBV7-2 and TRBJ2-5, with D unresolved. The sample consisted of naive CD4+ T cells from blood. The sequence was collected from a woman aged 40 to 55 with type 1 diabetes. CDR3 protein: CASSLGVETQYF. In DNA, the CDR3 is TGTGCCAGCAGCTTAGGAGTGGAGACCCAGTACTTC.